A selection of T cell receptor beta chains follows, all from one sample in a study of OX40 agonist ivuxolimab in advanced cancers. Data came from immunoSEQ multiplex PCR; TCRdb stores just in-frame clones and leaves some out. This sample has 90,000 to 95,000 clones, with around 80% found just once. The sample consisted of CD4+ or CD8+ T cells sorted from blood, taken in a trial of the OX40 agonist ivuxolimab. The origin of the receptors is an adult with an advanced solid tumor such as melanoma, head and neck, liver or kidney cancer. Each CDR3 is given with its conserved first and last residue. D genes are given only for firm matches. Rows may omit the clone size; those that give it use once, few, many or a size class.

v_gene	d_gene	j_gene	abundance	CDR3aa	CDR3nt
TRBV18	TRBD2	TRBJ2-1	NA	CASSPPAAGAHNEQFF	TGTGCCAGCTCACCACCGGCAGCGGGGGCGCACAATGAGCAGTTCTTC
TRBV4-1	TRBD2	TRBJ2-3	NA	CASSQDRASGGAITDTQYF	TGCGCCAGCAGCCAAGATAGGGCTAGCGGGGGGGCCATCACAGATACGCAGTATTTT
TRBV7-9	TRBD2	TRBJ2-7	NA	CASSPGLAGASYEQYF	TGTGCCAGCAGCCCCGGACTAGCGGGGGCGTCCTACGAGCAGTACTTC
TRBV7-2	NA	TRBJ1-6	NA	CASSLANRVFNSPLHF	TGTGCCAGCAGCTTAGCTAACAGGGTATTTAATTCACCCCTCCACTTT
TRBV4-2	NA	TRBJ2-3	few	CASSQGSQGTDTQYF	TGTGCCAGCAGCCAAGGATCACAGGGAACAGATACGCAGTATTTT
TRBV10-1	NA	TRBJ1-1	NA	CASSGQANTEAFF	TGCGCCAGCAGTGGACAGGCGAACACTGAAGCTTTCTTT
TRBV4-1	TRBD1	TRBJ2-7	NA	CASSQGQGSSYEQYF	TGCGCCAGCAGCCAAGGACAGGGGAGCTCCTACGAGCAGTACTTC
TRBV27	NA	TRBJ1-1	NA	CASSQELNTEAFF	TGTGCCAGCAGTCAAGAATTGAACACTGAAGCTTTCTTT
TRBV7-2	NA	TRBJ2-7	NA	CASSQQGREQYF	TGTGCCAGCAGCCAACAGGGACGCGAGCAGTACTTC
TRBV28	NA	TRBJ2-7	few	CASSPQVTPEQYF	TGTGCCAGCAGCCCTCAAGTAACCCCCGAGCAGTACTTC
TRBV6-6	NA	TRBJ2-1	NA	CASIPRAPGRGEQFF	TGTGCCAGCATCCCCCGGGCCCCAGGGCGCGGTGAGCAGTTCTTC
TRBV7-9	NA	TRBJ2-6	NA	CASSRTTFSGANVLTF	TGTGCCAGCAGCCGGACAACCTTTTCTGGGGCCAACGTCCTGACTTTC
TRBV2	TRBD1	TRBJ1-2	NA	CASSEGQGYGYTF	TGTGCCAGCAGTGAGGGACAGGGCTATGGCTACACCTTC
TRBV5-5	NA	TRBJ1-2	once	CASSMGIQGIYGYTF	TGTGCCAGCAGCATGGGGATTCAGGGAATCTATGGCTACACCTTC
TRBV5-1	NA	TRBJ1-3	NA	CASSLRSGGAGNTIYF	TGCGCCAGCAGCTTACGCAGCGGGGGAGCTGGAAACACCATATATTTT
TRBV6-5	TRBD1	TRBJ1-2	NA	CASSYSGQGRGYTF	TGTGCCAGCAGTTACTCCGGACAGGGAAGAGGCTACACCTTC
TRBV19	TRBD1	TRBJ1-1	NA	CASRAGQGDTEAFF	TGTGCCAGTAGGGCCGGACAGGGGGACACTGAAGCTTTCTTT
TRBV11-2	NA	TRBJ1-4	NA	CASSLAGQLNEKLFF	TGTGCCAGCAGCTTAGCCGGACAGCTTAATGAAAAACTGTTTTTT
TRBV19	TRBD1	TRBJ1-1	NA	CASSPGQGEAFF	TGTGCCAGTAGTCCCGGACAGGGTGAAGCTTTCTTT
TRBV6-1	NA	TRBJ1-5	NA	CASSASRQGSQPQHF	TGTGCCAGCAGTGCCAGTCGGCAGGGTAGTCAGCCCCAGCATTTT
TRBV6-6	NA	TRBJ2-3	NA	CASSYRQGGTDTQYF	TGTGCCAGCAGTTATAGGCAGGGCGGCACAGATACGCAGTATTTT
TRBV28	NA	TRBJ1-3	NA	CASSLGGLSGNTIYF	TGTGCCAGCAGTTTAGGAGGGCTTTCTGGAAACACCATATATTTT
TRBV5-3	TRBD1	TRBJ1-2	NA	CASSDRTTGEVGYTF	TGTGCCAGCAGCGACCGGACTACAGGGGAGGTTGGCTACACCTTC
TRBV29-1	NA	TRBJ2-3	NA	CSVDDRSSTDTQYF	TGCAGCGTTGACGACAGGAGTAGCACAGATACGCAGTATTTT
TRBV9	NA	TRBJ2-2	many	CASSTLSGADTGELFF	TGTGCCAGCAGCACTCTCTCGGGGGCTGACACCGGGGAGCTGTTTTTT
TRBV9	TRBD1	TRBJ2-5	once	CASSAGGSTQYF	TGTGCCAGCAGCGCAGGGGGCTCGACCCAGTACTTC
TRBV2	NA	TRBJ1-1	NA	CASSRQLNTEAFF	TGTGCCAGCAGCAGACAGCTGAACACTGAAGCTTTCTTT
TRBV28	NA	TRBJ2-3	few	CASSIGIYTDTQYF	TGTGCCAGCAGTATCGGGATCTACACAGATACGCAGTATTTT
TRBV28	NA	TRBJ1-2	once	CASSPIEAWGYTF	TGTGCCAGCAGTCCTATAGAGGCTTGGGGCTACACCTTC
TRBV7-2	NA	TRBJ1-2	NA	CASSFGGLLRGYTF	TGTGCCAGCAGCTTTGGCGGGCTCTTAAGGGGCTACACCTTC
TRBV10-2	TRBD2	TRBJ2-3	NA	CASSEPAGASTDTQYF	TGCGCCAGCAGTGAGCCAGCGGGGGCTAGCACAGATACGCAGTATTTT
TRBV15	TRBD1	TRBJ1-2	NA	CATSRDWTGRSYYGYTF	TGTGCCACCAGCAGAGATTGGACAGGGAGGTCCTACTATGGCTACACCTTC
TRBV5-6	TRBD1	TRBJ1-4	NA	CASSPGQVINEKLFF	TGTGCCAGCAGCCCCGGACAGGTGATTAATGAAAAACTGTTTTTT
TRBV13	TRBD1	TRBJ2-2	once	CASSLFDRVYPGELFF	TGTGCCAGCAGCTTGTTCGACAGGGTTTACCCCGGGGAGCTGTTTTTT
TRBV7-2	NA	TRBJ1-6	NA	CASSFGFGEIASPLHF	TGTGCCAGCAGCTTTGGATTTGGGGAAATAGCCTCACCCCTCCACTTT
TRBV6-6	TRBD1	TRBJ1-1	NA	CATLTTGDTEAFF	TGTGCCACCCTAACGACAGGGGACACTGAAGCTTTCTTT
TRBV29-1	NA	TRBJ1-1	NA	CTVSRGNTEAFF	TGCACCGTAAGTAGGGGGAACACTGAAGCTTTCTTT
TRBV27	TRBD1	TRBJ1-2	NA	CASSPNRGLNGYTF	TGTGCCAGCAGTCCGAACAGGGGTCTCAATGGCTACACCTTC
TRBV5-6	NA	TRBJ1-6	NA	CASSLGGPGVLVSPLHF	TGTGCCAGCAGCTTGGGGGGGCCGGGCGTTCTAGTTTCACCCCTCCACTTT
TRBV11-3	NA	TRBJ2-5	NA	CASSFLETQYF	TGTGCCAGCAGCTTCTTAGAGACCCAGTACTTC
TRBV11-3	NA	TRBJ2-2	once	CASSLRNTGELFF	TGTGCCAGCAGCTTAAGGAACACCGGGGAGCTGTTTTTT
TRBV5-1	TRBD1	TRBJ2-7	NA	CASSGGTGAYEQYF	TGCGCCAGCAGCGGGGGGACAGGGGCTTACGAGCAGTACTTC
TRBV6-5	TRBD1	TRBJ2-2	NA	CASTQGIGTGELFF	TGTGCCAGCACACAGGGGATCGGCACCGGGGAGCTGTTTTTT
TRBV11-2	TRBD1	TRBJ1-2	NA	CASSSLTGGDGYTF	TGTGCCAGCAGTTCGCTCACAGGGGGCGATGGCTACACCTTC
TRBV29-1	NA	TRBJ2-2	NA	CSVEWLLNTGELFF	TGCAGCGTTGAATGGCTACTGAACACCGGGGAGCTGTTTTTT
TRBV10-1	TRBD1	TRBJ1-1	NA	CASRTGSDTEAFF	TGCGCCAGCAGGACAGGGTCGGACACTGAAGCTTTCTTT
TRBV29-1	NA	TRBJ1-1	few	CSVPGGLSGTEAFF	TGCAGCGTTCCCGGAGGGTTGTCGGGCACTGAAGCTTTCTTT
TRBV11-3	NA	TRBJ1-1	NA	CASSRGRNTEAFF	TGTGCCAGCAGCCGAGGCAGGAACACTGAAGCTTTCTTT
TRBV10-2	NA	TRBJ1-2	NA	CASSDPLGVSGYTF	TGCGCCAGCAGTGACCCACTAGGAGTCTCTGGCTACACCTTC
TRBV11-2	NA	TRBJ2-2	NA	CASSLGQQTGELFF	TGTGCCAGCAGCTTAGGGCAGCAGACCGGGGAGCTGTTTTTT
TRBV7-9	TRBD1	TRBJ1-5	NA	CASTQGGSENQPQHF	TGTGCCAGCACCCAAGGGGGCAGTGAAAATCAGCCCCAGCATTTT
TRBV5-1	NA	TRBJ1-2	NA	CASSRGDYGYTF	TGCGCCAGCAGCCGGGGTGACTATGGCTACACCTTC
TRBV28	TRBD1	TRBJ1-5	NA	CASSRLGGGNQPQHF	TGTGCCAGCAGCCGTCTAGGGGGCGGCAATCAGCCCCAGCATTTT
TRBV30	NA	TRBJ1-1	NA	CAWSLGGRGTEAFF	TGTGCCTGGAGTTTGGGGGGGAGAGGCACTGAAGCTTTCTTT